The 18 T cell receptor beta chains given below trace back to one sample, sequenced in a study of T cells after posttransplantation cyclophosphamide. This table comes from immunoSEQ multiplex PCR, and its TCRdb copy is limited to in-frame clones, with some not included. The sample includes some 10,000 clones, roughly 80% of them seen just once. Cyclophosphamide on days +3 and +4 followed busulfan-fludarabine conditioning and a marrow graft. Specimen: PBMCs, collected 1903 days after a stem cell transplant with posttransplant cyclophosphamide. The receptors shown here come from a female patient aged 40-49 years who received an allogeneic stem cell transplant from a related donor, was CMV-positive, and had no GVHD. Some T cells may trace back to the graft donor.

This rearrangement joins TRBV7-3 to TRBJ2-1, with D maybe TRBD2 (6 bases). The CDR3 has 15 residues. Trimming pared 3 bases from V and 2 bases from J, leaving 11 bases between. Germline assignment: CDR1 SGHTA and CDR2 FQGTGA. CDR3 loop: CASSLIAGTYNEQFF. In DNA, the CDR3 is TGTGCCAGCAGCTTGATCGCGGGGACCTACAATGAGCAGTTCTTC.

This chain joins TRBV9 and TRBJ2-2, with no clear D. V was shortened by 0 bases and J by 6 bases, with 6 bases between the two germline ends. Per germline, CDR1 SGDLS and CDR2 YYNGEE. This CDR3 has 13 residues. The CDR3 nucleotides are TGTGCCAGCAGCGTAGCTGAGGCCGGGGAGCTGTTTTTT. It translates to CASSVAEAGELFF. Using reference TRBV9 and TRBJ2-2 for the parts outside the CDR3, the full variable domain is DSGVTQTPKHLITATGQRVTLRCSPRSGDLSVYWYQQSLDQGLQFLIQYYNGEERAKGNILERFSAQQFPDLHSELNLSSLELGDSALYFCASSVAEAGELFFGEGSRLTVL.

The chain couples TRBV9 to TRBJ2-5; 7 positions match TRBD2. TRBJ2-7 explains the end of the DNA better; the J call may be wrong. CDR1 is SGDLS and CDR2 is YYNGEE in the germline V gene. The CDR3 length is 17 residues. In DNA form, the CDR3 reads TGTGCCAGCAGCGGAGGCACCGGGGGGACCAACTCCTACGAGCAGTACTTC. It yields the protein CASSGGTGGTNSYEQYF.

This sequence joins TRBV11-2 and TRBJ1-1; 8 nucleotides line up with TRBD1. This CDR3 is built from 15 residues. With 5 bases clipped from V and 2 bases from J, the junction kept 7 bases outside the gene matches. CDR1 SGHAT and CDR2 FQNNGV come from the germline V gene. CDR3 in DNA: TGTGCCAGCAGCCCCGACAGGGGCGTAAACACTGAAGCTTTCTTT. Its translation is CASSPDRGVNTEAFF.

The chain is built from TRBV2 and TRBJ1-5, with TRBD1 identical over 10 bases. The CDR3 sequence is 15 residues long. Germline V gives CDR1 SNHLY, CDR2 FYNNEI. The V gene end was trimmed by 3 bases and the J gene end by 4 bases; junction bases not matched to a gene: 3. The DNA for the CDR3 is TGTGCCAGCAGTGAGGACAGGGGGTTAAATCAGCCCCAGCATTTT. The encoded protein is CASSEDRGLNQPQHF.

This clone was counted a few times. The chain is built from TRBV4-1 and TRBJ1-5, with 7 nucleotides matching TRBD1. Germline V lookup: CDR1 MGHRA, CDR2 YSYEKL. V was clipped by 2 bases and J by 7 bases; unmatched bases: 5. The CDR3 sequence is 14 residues long. The CDR3 loop is CASSQRQGSQPQHF. In DNA form, the CDR3 reads TGCGCCAGCAGCCAACGACAGGGTTCCCAGCCCCAGCATTTT.

The chain is built from TRBV19 and TRBJ1-1; D unclear. The CDR3 has 16 residues. Germline CDR1 and CDR2: LNHDA and SQIVND (reference sequence). V was clipped by 5 bases and J by 0 bases, with 16 bases between them. The CDR3 sequence: CASSGIQNLVNTEAFF. CDR3 coding DNA: TGTGCCAGTAGTGGAATACAGAACCTGGTGAACACTGAAGCTTTCTTT.

The gene calls are TRBV6-6 and TRBJ1-4, with TRBD1 matching 9 bases. This CDR3 comprises 14 residues. Trimming took 6 bases from V and 6 from J; bases not matched to a gene: 5. CDR1 MNHNY and CDR2 SVGAGI come from the germline V gene (reference sequence). The CDR3 here is CASREDRGDEKLFF. The CDR3 coding sequence is TGTGCCAGCAGAGAAGACAGGGGGGATGAAAAACTGTTTTTT.

This chain links TRBV27 with TRBJ2-2; TRBD2 aligns across 10 bases. The CDR3 consists of 16 residues. Looked up from germline, CDR1 is MNHEY and CDR2 is SMNVEV (reference sequence). The V and J ends lost 6 bases and 4 bases, in that order; junction bases with no gene match: 8. DNA for the CDR3: TGTGCCAGCAGGCGAGCGGGGGGGCGGTTCACCGGGGAGCTGTTTTTT. It yields the protein CASRRAGGRFTGELFF.

The chain has TRBV14 and TRBJ1-2; D not resolved. The CDR3 has 13 residues. V was shortened by 5 bases and J by 6 bases, with 13 bases between the two germline ends. Germline V gene data show CDR1 as SGHDN and CDR2 as FVKESK. In DNA form, the CDR3 reads TGTGCCAGCAGCTTACGAACAAGCGATGGCTACACCTTC. This sequence encodes CASSLRTSDGYTF.

The V gene is TRBV4-3, the J gene TRBJ2-7; 7 positions agree with TRBD1. The germline V gene has CDR1 LGHNA and CDR2 YSLEER. J lost 0 bases, V lost 0 bases, and 2 bases had no gene match. The CDR3 has 15 amino acids. CDR3 sequence (DNA): TGCGCCAGCAGCCAAGATAGGGACAGCTCCTACGAGCAGTACTTC. Amino acid sequence: CASSQDRDSSYEQYF.

This clone was detected only once. A junction boundary mismatches the germline segment, possibly from a read error. V usage is TRBV7-7 and J usage is TRBJ2-1; TRBD2 aligns across 7 bases. The CDR3 extends over 14 amino acids. Germline V gives CDR1 SSHAT, CDR2 FNYEAQ (reference sequence). The CDR3 sequence is CASSSGGLGDEQFF. Here the CDR3 DNA reads TGTGCTAGCAGCTCCGGCGGACTAGGGGATGAGCAGTTCTTC.

V is TRBV10-3 and J is TRBJ1-4, with D hard to call. This CDR3 has 13 amino acids. Germline CDR1 ENHRY, CDR2 SYGVKD. Trimming took 7 bases from V and 7 from J, leaving 13 bases between them. The DNA of the CDR3 is TGTGCCATCAAAGGCAGTGGGAGTGAAAAACTGTTTTTT. It specifies CAIKGSGSEKLFF.

The chain uses TRBV9 and TRBJ2-3; TRBD1 agrees at 8 bases. The germline gives CDR1 SGDLS, CDR2 YYNGEE. V lost 3 bases and J lost 0; bases outside the gene matches: 3. The CDR3 covers 15 residues. The chain's CDR3 is CASSDRDRSTDTQYF. CDR3 nucleotide sequence: TGTGCCAGCAGCGACCGGGACAGGAGCACAGATACGCAGTATTTT.

The chain employs TRBV9 and TRBJ2-3, with D tentatively TRBD1 (6 bases). This CDR3 is built from 16 residues. Deletions cut 3 bases from V and 2 bases from J, with 16 bases between. CDR1 and CDR2 (germline): SGDLS, YYNGEE. The CDR3: CASSAPQGRYTDTQYF. The CDR3 region has the DNA TGTGCCAGCAGCGCCCCCCAGGGGCGATACACAGATACGCAGTATTTT. The whole variable domain, filled in from reference TRBV9 and TRBJ2-3, reads DSGVTQTPKHLITATGQRVTLRCSPRSGDLSVYWYQQSLDQGLQFLIQYYNGEERAKGNILERFSAQQFPDLHSELNLSSLELGDSALYFCASSAPQGRYTDTQYFGPGTRLTVL.

The DNA for the CDR3 is TGTGCCAGCAGACGGACAGGGAACTATGGCTACACCTTC. Translation gives CASRRTGNYGYTF. The V call is TRBV6-5, the J call TRBJ1-2; 8 bases align to TRBD1. This CDR3 contains 13 residues. V was pared by 6 bases and J by 2 bases, with 2 bases of the junction left unmatched. Germline assignment: CDR1 MNHEY and CDR2 SVGAGI.

This clone was detected a few times. The chain is built from TRBV5-4 and TRBJ2-1; 8 bases line up with TRBD2. The CDR3 sequence is 14 residues long. CDR1 is SGHNT, CDR2 YYREEE, per germline (reference sequence). Trimming removed 6 bases from V and 1 base from J; junction bases left unmatched: 3. DNA for the CDR3: TGTGCCAGCAATAAGCGGGGGTCCTACAATGAGCAGTTCTTC. It encodes CASNKRGSYNEQFF.

The genes are TRBV5-1 and TRBJ2-5; weak D call: TRBD1 (6 bases). V lost 4 bases and J lost 2, with 21 bases in between. Germline CDR1 reads SGHRS; CDR2 reads YFSETQ. This CDR3 region has 17 residues. DNA for the CDR3: TGCGCCAGCAGCGCAGGGACAACTGGGATGGGACAAGAGACCCAGTACTTC. Translating gives CASSAGTTGMGQETQYF.